This T cell receptor beta chain is from a study of T cell responses to AZD1222 COVID-19 vaccine. Findings of the study overall: The study identified only a handful of AZD1222 recipients as seropositive at baseline. At 160-218 and 743-854, vaccine-associated CD4 TCRs were dominant, and they spanned spike.

CDR1 is MNHEY, CDR2 SMNVEV, per germline (reference sequence). V lost 3 bases to trimming and J lost 3 bases, with 15 bases between them. This CDR3 spans 15 amino acids. Profiled with immunoSEQ multiplex PCR; TCRdb holds only in-frame clones, not every one. The sample has 65,000 to 75,000 clones, less than 90% seen once. As to this clone: Its antigen is still unknown.

The sequences come from peripheral blood, collected on day 0 of AZD1222 vaccination. The clonotype originates from an adult in good health. J is TRBJ2-7 and V is TRBV27; TRBD2 might be the D (6 bases). CDR3 in amino acids: CASSFEIAENYEQYF. The CDR3 coding sequence is TGTGCCAGCAGTTTCGAGATAGCGGAAAACTACGAGCAGTACTTC.